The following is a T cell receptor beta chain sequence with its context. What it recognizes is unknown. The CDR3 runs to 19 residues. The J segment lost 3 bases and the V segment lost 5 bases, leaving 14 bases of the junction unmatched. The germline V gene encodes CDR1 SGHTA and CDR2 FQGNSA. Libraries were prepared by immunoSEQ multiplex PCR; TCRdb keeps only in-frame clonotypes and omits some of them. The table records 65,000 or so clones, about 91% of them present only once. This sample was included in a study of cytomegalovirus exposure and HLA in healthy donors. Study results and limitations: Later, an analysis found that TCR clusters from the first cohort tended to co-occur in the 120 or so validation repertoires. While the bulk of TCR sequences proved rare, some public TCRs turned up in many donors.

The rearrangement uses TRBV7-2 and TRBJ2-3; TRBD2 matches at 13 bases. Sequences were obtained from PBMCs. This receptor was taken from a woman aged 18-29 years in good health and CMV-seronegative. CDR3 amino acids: CASSVPRTSGGLATDTQYF. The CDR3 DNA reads TGTGCCAGCAGCGTACCACGGACTAGCGGGGGATTAGCAACAGATACGCAGTATTTT. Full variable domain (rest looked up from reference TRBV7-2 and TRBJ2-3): GAGVSQSPSNKVTEKGKDVELRCDPISGHTALYWYRQSLGQGLEFLIYFQGNSAPDKSGLPSDRFSAERTGGSVSTLTIQRTQQEDSAVYLCASSVPRTSGGLATDTQYFGPGTRLTVL.